This T cell receptor (beta chain) was retrieved from a study of PD-1 blockade in classical Hodgkin lymphoma. Study-wide findings and caveats: When set against healthy donors, newly diagnosed patients were reported to show lower baseline TCR diversity. Before treatment, complete responders showed about the same diversity as newly diagnosed patients.

Time point described: cycle 4 day 1 (C4D1), after more than 5 weeks of nivolumab. Every patient relapsed after autologous stem cell transplantation, and brentuximab vedotin exposure varied. The method was immunoSEQ multiplex PCR; TCRdb's version includes in-frame clones alone and lacks a portion of them. This table has around 92,000 clones, about 83% appearing once. The V gene's germline CDR1 is MNHEY and CDR2 SVGAGI. J was trimmed by 10 bases and V by 5 bases; bases with no gene match: 3. The CDR3 runs to 14 residues. Only one count was recorded for this clone. What it binds is not known. The receptor was derived from a human donor with classical Hodgkin lymphoma. This specimen consisted of peripheral blood mononuclear cells (PBMCs), obtained before the fourth cycle of nivolumab. V and J are TRBV6-5 and TRBJ2-1; 15 bases align to TRBD2. The CDR3 DNA sequence: TGTGCCAGCAGTCGGGGACTAGCGGGAGGAGAGCAGTTCTTC. Its translation is CASSRGLAGGEQFF.